Described below is a single T cell receptor (beta chain) sequence and its context. Its antigen remains undetermined. No base-level quality is on record; no much larger clone is a single base apart. The data were obtained in a study of blood T cell repertoires in COVID-19 (dated by TCRdb to about 2020). In the study overall: Collaborator samples came from the United States, Italy and Spain and covered acute and convalescent phases of COVID-19. The prospective study material was composed of cDNA or gDNA derived from T cells, B-cell-depleted T cells, or PBMCs. Subjects who had been exposed to COVID-19, were actively infected with it, or had recovered from it provided the deeply sampled blood TCRbeta repertoires that made up the dataset. The repertoires were made available in a free public database intended to serve as a resource for research on the immune response to SARS-CoV-2. Samples were obtained from the ongoing ImmuneRACE study (first 160 participants) and from approximately 1,200 subjects provided by 6 global collaborators. A de-identified subject ID, COVID-19 status, age in years and sex were almost always included in the sample metadata. Where HLA class I and class II types were available, the types were taken from metadata supplied by the sample provider, not from assay-based typing. Summary of the overall study and its limitations: How much clinical and demographic metadata was included differed by source and by participant, and the metadata was provided uncurated.

Collaborating institutions collected whole blood in K2EDTA tubes following their own protocols. For TCRbeta analysis, collaborators shipped samples as frozen whole blood, isolated PBMCs, or DNA extracted from either of those sample types. From a lookup of the germline V gene, CDR1 and CDR2 are MNHEY and SVGAGI. The V end gives up 6 bases and the J end 4 bases, leaving 5 bases in the junction not matched to a gene. Its CDR3 holds 14 amino acids, cysteine through phenylalanine. The kept DNA is CDR3 alone, 42 bases in frame from the first base. The immunoSEQ Assay, a bias-controlled multiplex PCR, was used to amplify TCRbeta CDR3 regions from genomic DNA. Per the authors' processing: Within the assay, amplification of reference gene primers was used to estimate how many nucleated cells each sample contained. To quantify the absolute abundance of each unique TCRbeta CDR3 rearrangement, sequence reads were collapsed and filtered. For each sample, productive Simpson clonality was calculated by taking the square root of Simpson's diversity index across productive rearrangements. TCRdb's version of the immuneACCESS table is confined to in-frame rearrangements and falls short of the full clone set. An unresolved V gene accounts for under half of the shortfall where checked; the remainder is of unknown origin. V and J calls and clone size are those listed in that table; D and trimming were worked out from the DNA. The sample has 270,000 or so clones on record, 85% of them singletons. The top ten clones comprise about an eighth of the sample.

Sequences were obtained from peripheral blood. The chain uses TRBV6-5 and TRBJ2-1; 8 of the junction bases match TRBD2. This clonotype was sampled from a human donor in a cohort sampled during active COVID-19. The nucleotide sequence is given as TGTGCCAGCAGCGGTAGCGGGGCTTACAATGAGCAGTTCTTC. This gives the protein CASSGSGAYNEQFF.